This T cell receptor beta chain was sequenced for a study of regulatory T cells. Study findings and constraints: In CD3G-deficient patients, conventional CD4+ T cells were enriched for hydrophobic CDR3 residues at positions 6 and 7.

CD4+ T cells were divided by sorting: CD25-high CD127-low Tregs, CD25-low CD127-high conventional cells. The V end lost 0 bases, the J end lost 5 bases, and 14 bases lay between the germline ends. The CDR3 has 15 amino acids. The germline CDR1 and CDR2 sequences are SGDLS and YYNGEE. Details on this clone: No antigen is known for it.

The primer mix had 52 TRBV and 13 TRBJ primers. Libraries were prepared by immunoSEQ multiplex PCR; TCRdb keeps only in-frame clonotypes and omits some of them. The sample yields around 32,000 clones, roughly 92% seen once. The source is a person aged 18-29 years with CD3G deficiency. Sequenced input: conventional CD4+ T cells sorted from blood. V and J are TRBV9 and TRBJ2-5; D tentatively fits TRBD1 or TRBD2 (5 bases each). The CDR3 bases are TGTGCCAGCAGCGTAGGGGGGTCACCCCAGGAGACCCAGTACTTC. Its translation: CASSVGGSPQETQYF.